This TCR beta chain was recorded in a study of shared clonotypes between healthy human individuals. As for this clone: Its matching antigen is unknown.

Samples underwent the assay at deep level. TCRdb's table, derived via immunoSEQ multiplex PCR, lists solely in-frame clones and lacks some. In the table there are 980,000 or so clones, 76% of which are singletons. Points from the study as a whole: Sorted-subset sequencing, rarefaction showed, was incomplete despite large depth.

The V end lost 3 bases, the J end lost 3 bases, and 12 bases lay between the germline ends. The CDR3 totals 14 residues. The germline V gene encodes CDR1 SGHKS and CDR2 YYEKEE (reference sequence). Sequencing was performed on memory CD4+ T cells sorted from blood. Subset: CD45RA-negative fraction. This TCR derives from a man aged 18 to 35 in good health. The chain carries TRBV5-5 and TRBJ1-1, with D perhaps TRBD1 (5 bases). The DNA of the CDR3 is TGTGCCAGCAGCTCGGACAACAGGTACACTGAAGCTTTCTTT. Its protein product is CASSSDNRYTEAFF. Complete variable domain (other parts from reference TRBV5-5 and TRBJ1-1): DAGVTQSPTHLIKTRGQQVTLRCSPISGHKSVSWYQQVLGQGPQFIFQYYEKEERGRGNFPDRFSARQFPNYSSELNVNALLLGDSALYLCASSSDNRYTEAFFGQGTRLTVV.